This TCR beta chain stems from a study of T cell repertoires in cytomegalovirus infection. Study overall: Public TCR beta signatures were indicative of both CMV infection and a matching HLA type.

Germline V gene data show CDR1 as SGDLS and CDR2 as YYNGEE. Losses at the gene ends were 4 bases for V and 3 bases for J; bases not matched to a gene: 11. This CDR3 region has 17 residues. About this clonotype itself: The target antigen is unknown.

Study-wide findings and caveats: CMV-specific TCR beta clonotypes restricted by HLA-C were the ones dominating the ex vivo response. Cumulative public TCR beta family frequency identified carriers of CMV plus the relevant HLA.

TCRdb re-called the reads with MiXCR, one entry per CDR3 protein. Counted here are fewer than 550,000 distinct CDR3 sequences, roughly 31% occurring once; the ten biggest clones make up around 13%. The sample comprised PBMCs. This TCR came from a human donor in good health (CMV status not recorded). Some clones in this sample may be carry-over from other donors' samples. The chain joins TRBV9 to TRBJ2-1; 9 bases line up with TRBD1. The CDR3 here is CASSPPITGGFYNEQFF. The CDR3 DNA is TGTGCCAGCAGCCCACCGATTACAGGGGGCTTCTACAATGAGCAGTTCTTC. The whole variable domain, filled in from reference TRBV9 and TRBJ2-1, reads DSGVTQTPKHLITATGQRVTLRCSPRSGDLSVYWYQQSLDQGLQFLIQYYNGEERAKGNILERFSAQQFPDLHSELNLSSLELGDSALYFCASSPPITGGFYNEQFFGPGTRLTVL.